The rows below give T cell receptor beta chains drawn from one sample of a study of blood T cells in healthy people across ages. TCRdb independently ran MiXCR on the 5' RACE reads; one entry per CDR3 protein. In the table there are about 1.1 million distinct CDR3 sequences, about two fifths of which are singletons. The sequenced sample consisted of blood. These receptors were collected from a young man in good health. CDR3s include the opening cysteine and the closing phenylalanine or tryptophan. Each record gives: clone size, D gene, V gene, J gene, CDR3 DNA, CDR3 protein. A D gene is named only where the DNA matches it firmly. Clone size, where shown, is once, few, many, or a class for clones that have expanded.

clone size: .; D gene: TRBD2; V gene: TRBV5-1; J gene: TRBJ2-1; CDR3 DNA: TGCGCCAGCAGCTCTGGTAGCGGGGGCGACAATGAGCAGTTCTTC; CDR3 protein: CASSSGSGGDNEQFF
clone size: few; D gene: .; V gene: TRBV4-3; J gene: TRBJ1-4; CDR3 DNA: TGCGCCAGCAGCCAAGACGGCAGGGGAAGCACAACTAATGAAAAACTGTTTTTT; CDR3 protein: CASSQDGRGSTTNEKLFF
clone size: .; D gene: .; V gene: TRBV12-3/TRBV12-4; J gene: TRBJ1-5; CDR3 DNA: TGTGCCAGCAGTCAATCGGGATCCAATCTGGGTCAGCCCCAGCATTTT; CDR3 protein: CASSQSGSNLGQPQHF
clone size: many; D gene: .; V gene: TRBV29-1; J gene: TRBJ2-1; CDR3 DNA: TGCAGCGTTGAGGCCAGATACAATGAGCAGTTCTTC; CDR3 protein: CSVEARYNEQFF
clone size: few; D gene: TRBD1; V gene: TRBV7-2; J gene: TRBJ1-4; CDR3 DNA: TGTGCCAGCAGCTCAGGACAGGGGATCGGTAGTGAAAAACTGTTTTTT; CDR3 protein: CASSSGQGIGSEKLFF
clone size: .; D gene: .; V gene: TRBV9; J gene: TRBJ1-4; CDR3 DNA: TGTGCCAGCAGTGAAGGGTGGGGTCCTAATGAAAAACTGTTTTTT; CDR3 protein: CASSEGWGPNEKLFF
clone size: .; D gene: .; V gene: TRBV12-3/TRBV12-4; J gene: TRBJ1-6; CDR3 DNA: TGTGCCAGCAGTTTTGCGAGACCAACTTCACCCCTCCACTTT; CDR3 protein: CASSFARPTSPLHF
clone size: .; D gene: TRBD1; V gene: TRBV3-1; J gene: TRBJ1-1; CDR3 DNA: TGTGCCAGCAGCCAAGTAAGACAGGGGGCGGTGAACACTGAAGCTTTCTTT; CDR3 protein: CASSQVRQGAVNTEAFF
clone size: few; D gene: .; V gene: TRBV4-3; J gene: TRBJ2-1; CDR3 DNA: TGCGCCAGCAGCCAAGAAACACTAGCCAGGGGAACTCAGCAGTTCTTC; CDR3 protein: CASSQETLARGTQQFF
clone size: few; D gene: .; V gene: TRBV9; J gene: TRBJ2-2; CDR3 DNA: TGTGCCAGCAGCGTAGGCCGTACCGGGGAGCTGTTTTTT; CDR3 protein: CASSVGRTGELFF
clone size: few; D gene: .; V gene: TRBV7-6; J gene: TRBJ2-2; CDR3 DNA: TGTGCCAGCAGCCCCCGTGGGGGGATGAACGGGGAGCTGTTTTTT; CDR3 protein: CASSPRGGMNGELFF
clone size: .; D gene: .; V gene: TRBV4-3; J gene: TRBJ1-4; CDR3 DNA: TGCGCCAGCAGCCAAGCGGCAGGGAGTAATGAAAAACTGTTTTTT; CDR3 protein: CASSQAAGSNEKLFF
clone size: .; D gene: TRBD2; V gene: TRBV7-6; J gene: TRBJ2-1; CDR3 DNA: TGTGCCAGCAGCCCGACTAGCGGGGGACTGTGGAATGAGCAGTTCTTC; CDR3 protein: CASSPTSGGLWNEQFF
clone size: many; D gene: .; V gene: TRBV4-3; J gene: TRBJ2-1; CDR3 DNA: TGCGCCAGCAGCCAAGACATCCGCAACTCCTACAATGAGCAGTTCTTC; CDR3 protein: CASSQDIRNSYNEQFF
clone size: few; D gene: TRBD1; V gene: TRBV7-8; J gene: TRBJ1-2; CDR3 DNA: TGTGCCAGCAGCTTAGCACAGGGGGTATACTATGGCTACACCTTC; CDR3 protein: CASSLAQGVYYGYTF
clone size: few; D gene: TRBD2; V gene: TRBV27; J gene: TRBJ2-7; CDR3 DNA: TGTGCCAGCAGTTTATCGCCGGGGGGGTACGAGCAGTACTTC; CDR3 protein: CASSLSPGGYEQYF
clone size: once; D gene: .; V gene: TRBV14; J gene: TRBJ1-1; CDR3 DNA: TGTGCCAGTCGCAAATGGGACACTGAAGCTTTCTTT; CDR3 protein: CASRKWDTEAFF
clone size: many; D gene: TRBD2; V gene: TRBV12-3/TRBV12-4; J gene: TRBJ2-3; CDR3 DNA: TGTGCCAGCATTCGGGGGGGAGGCACAGATACGCAGTATTTT; CDR3 protein: CASIRGGGTDTQYF
clone size: .; D gene: .; V gene: TRBV30; J gene: TRBJ1-1; CDR3 DNA: TGTGCCTGGAGTCGGACCCCAAACACTGAAGCTTTCTTT; CDR3 protein: CAWSRTPNTEAFF
clone size: few; D gene: .; V gene: TRBV11-3; J gene: TRBJ2-3; CDR3 DNA: TGTGCCAGCAGCCCGTGGGCTGACACAGATACGCAGTATTTT; CDR3 protein: CASSPWADTDTQYF
clone size: few; D gene: .; V gene: TRBV5-1; J gene: TRBJ1-2; CDR3 DNA: TGCGCCAGCAGCTTGGGGGAGGGGTACTATGGCTACACCTTC; CDR3 protein: CASSLGEGYYGYTF
clone size: .; D gene: .; V gene: TRBV14; J gene: TRBJ2-7; CDR3 DNA: TGTGCCAGCAGCCCCCGGGACCGCCTCTCCTACGAGCAGTACTTC; CDR3 protein: CASSPRDRLSYEQYF
clone size: many; D gene: TRBD2; V gene: TRBV12-3/TRBV12-4; J gene: TRBJ2-1; CDR3 DNA: TGTGCCAGCAGTCCCGGGACTAGCGGATACAATGAGCAGTTCTTC; CDR3 protein: CASSPGTSGYNEQFF
clone size: .; D gene: .; V gene: TRBV2; J gene: TRBJ2-5; CDR3 DNA: TGTGCCAGCAGCGTTATGGGGCAAGAAGAGACCCAGTACTTC; CDR3 protein: CASSVMGQEETQYF
clone size: few; D gene: TRBD1; V gene: TRBV2; J gene: TRBJ1-5; CDR3 DNA: TGTGCCAGCAGGGACAGGTCGGGGCAGCCCCAGCATTTT; CDR3 protein: CASRDRSGQPQHF
clone size: .; D gene: TRBD1; V gene: TRBV12-5; J gene: TRBJ1-2; CDR3 DNA: TGTGCTAGTGGTTTGGCAGGGGTACTTCTGACAGGGAAGGAAGATGGCTACACCTTC; CDR3 protein: CASGLAGVLLTGKEDGYTF
clone size: .; D gene: .; V gene: TRBV5-1; J gene: TRBJ2-3; CDR3 DNA: TGCGCCAGCGCAAGACCGGGGCTGGTTGGCACAGATACGCAGTATTTT; CDR3 protein: CASARPGLVGTDTQYF
clone size: .; D gene: .; V gene: TRBV6-5; J gene: TRBJ2-2; CDR3 DNA: TGTGCCAGCAGTTATAAGGGATCGGTCGGGGAGCTGTTTTTT; CDR3 protein: CASSYKGSVGELFF
clone size: few; D gene: .; V gene: TRBV29-1; J gene: TRBJ2-3; CDR3 DNA: TGCAGCGTAACAGGGTTAGCAGATACGCAGTATTTT; CDR3 protein: CSVTGLADTQYF
clone size: .; D gene: TRBD1; V gene: TRBV10-3; J gene: TRBJ2-5; CDR3 DNA: TGTGCCATCAGCTCGCCGACAGGGAGAGAGACCCAGTACTTC; CDR3 protein: CAISSPTGRETQYF
clone size: .; D gene: .; V gene: TRBV18; J gene: TRBJ2-5; CDR3 DNA: TGTGCCAGCTCACCATATGCGCAAGAGACCCAGTACTTC; CDR3 protein: CASSPYAQETQYF
clone size: .; D gene: TRBD1; V gene: TRBV11-2; J gene: TRBJ2-5; CDR3 DNA: TGTGCCAGCAGCCACCTGAGGGGGCGTTCGAAGACCCAGTACTTC; CDR3 protein: CASSHLRGRSKTQYF
clone size: few; D gene: TRBD1; V gene: TRBV12-3/TRBV12-4; J gene: TRBJ2-5; CDR3 DNA: TGTGCCAGCAGCTCTTCGAACACAGGGGACGGCGAGACCCAGTACTTC; CDR3 protein: CASSSSNTGDGETQYF
clone size: .; D gene: TRBD2; V gene: TRBV27; J gene: TRBJ2-3; CDR3 DNA: TGTGCCAGCAGCCGGACTAGCGGGGATTTCACAGATACGCAGTATTTT; CDR3 protein: CASSRTSGDFTDTQYF
clone size: .; D gene: .; V gene: TRBV5-1; J gene: TRBJ1-1; CDR3 DNA: TGCGCCAGCAGCTTGGTCGGGGGAGGAACCACTGAAGCTTTCTTT; CDR3 protein: CASSLVGGGTTEAFF
clone size: .; D gene: .; V gene: TRBV24-1; J gene: TRBJ1-5; CDR3 DNA: TGTGCCACCAGGGGTTCTACAGGGCCCGTCCGCAATCAGCCCCAGCATTTT; CDR3 protein: CATRGSTGPVRNQPQHF
clone size: few; D gene: TRBD1; V gene: TRBV7-6; J gene: TRBJ1-1; CDR3 DNA: TGTGCCAGCAGCTCCGGGACAGCCTTGAACACTGAAGCTTTCTTT; CDR3 protein: CASSSGTALNTEAFF
clone size: few; D gene: TRBD1; V gene: TRBV12-3/TRBV12-4; J gene: TRBJ2-7; CDR3 DNA: TGTGCCAGCGCGGACAGGGGAAGGAATGAGCAGTACTTC; CDR3 protein: CASADRGRNEQYF
clone size: .; D gene: .; V gene: TRBV28; J gene: TRBJ2-1; CDR3 DNA: TGTGCCAGCAGTTTAGGTGGGCGTTTGAGCGATGAGCAGTTCTTC; CDR3 protein: CASSLGGRLSDEQFF
clone size: once; D gene: .; V gene: TRBV20-1; J gene: TRBJ2-2; CDR3 DNA: TGCAGTGCTAGAGAGGGGGCAGGGTATCGGGGGGAGCTGTTTTTT; CDR3 protein: CSAREGAGYRGELFF
clone size: .; D gene: .; V gene: TRBV27; J gene: TRBJ2-2; CDR3 DNA: TGTGCCAGCAGTGTAACGGGGCCCCCCGGGGAGCTGTTTTTT; CDR3 protein: CASSVTGPPGELFF
clone size: .; D gene: .; V gene: TRBV7-3; J gene: TRBJ2-1; CDR3 DNA: TGTGCCAGCAGCTTAACAGTAGGGGTCGACTACAATGAGCAGTTCTTC; CDR3 protein: CASSLTVGVDYNEQFF
clone size: .; D gene: .; V gene: TRBV6-5; J gene: TRBJ2-5; CDR3 DNA: TGTGCCAGCAGTTACGGCGTTCTGGGTAGCAAGGAGACCCAGTACTTC; CDR3 protein: CASSYGVLGSKETQYF
clone size: few; D gene: .; V gene: TRBV6-1; J gene: TRBJ2-5; CDR3 DNA: TGTGCCAGCAGTGAAAACAGGGCGGAGACCCAGTACTTC; CDR3 protein: CASSENRAETQYF
clone size: .; D gene: .; V gene: TRBV6-6; J gene: TRBJ1-1; CDR3 DNA: TGTGCCAGCAGCGGTTATACAACCCAAGGCACTGAAGCTTTCTTT; CDR3 protein: CASSGYTTQGTEAFF
clone size: .; D gene: TRBD2; V gene: TRBV2; J gene: TRBJ2-1; CDR3 DNA: TGTGCCAGCATTGAGCGGGGGGCCATCTATGAGCAGTTCTTC; CDR3 protein: CASIERGAIYEQFF
clone size: .; D gene: .; V gene: TRBV5-5; J gene: TRBJ1-6; CDR3 DNA: TGTGCCAGCAGTTTGGGGGGGTACGAATCACCCCTCCACTTT; CDR3 protein: CASSLGGYESPLHF
clone size: few; D gene: .; V gene: TRBV7-2; J gene: TRBJ2-1; CDR3 DNA: TGTGCCAGCAGCCCAGGGGGGCTTACCTCCTACAATGAGCAGTTCTTC; CDR3 protein: CASSPGGLTSYNEQFF
clone size: .; D gene: TRBD2; V gene: TRBV29-1; J gene: TRBJ2-3; CDR3 DNA: TGCAGTGTTCAAGAGCGGGGACTAACAGATACGCAGTATTTT; CDR3 protein: CSVQERGLTDTQYF
clone size: .; D gene: .; V gene: TRBV4-2; J gene: TRBJ2-7; CDR3 DNA: TGTGCCAGCAGCCAAGAACGGGGCTCCTACGAGCAGTACTTC; CDR3 protein: CASSQERGSYEQYF
clone size: few; D gene: .; V gene: TRBV12-3/TRBV12-4; J gene: TRBJ2-4; CDR3 DNA: TGTGCCAGCAGCCTCGGACGGGGCCGCGACAACATTCAGTACTTC; CDR3 protein: CASSLGRGRDNIQYF
clone size: .; D gene: TRBD1; V gene: TRBV20-1; J gene: TRBJ1-4; CDR3 DNA: TGCAGTGCTAGGGACATCGGGACAGGGAATGAAAAACTGTTTTTT; CDR3 protein: CSARDIGTGNEKLFF
clone size: .; D gene: TRBD1; V gene: TRBV28; J gene: TRBJ1-5; CDR3 DNA: TGTGCCAGCAGTTATGCAGGGGGCGGCAATCAGCCCCAGCATTTT; CDR3 protein: CASSYAGGGNQPQHF
clone size: few; D gene: TRBD1; V gene: TRBV6-2/TRBV6-3; J gene: TRBJ1-4; CDR3 DNA: TGTGCCAGCAGTTACGGGACAGGGGATGAAAAACTGTTTTTT; CDR3 protein: CASSYGTGDEKLFF
clone size: few; D gene: .; V gene: TRBV7-9; J gene: TRBJ2-5; CDR3 DNA: TGTGCCAGCAGTTCCACCCGGACGGGCCCGGAGACCCAGTACTTC; CDR3 protein: CASSSTRTGPETQYF
clone size: .; D gene: .; V gene: TRBV12-3/TRBV12-4; J gene: TRBJ2-4; CDR3 DNA: TGTGCCGGCAGTTACGAGTACACTGAGCAGTACTTC; CDR3 protein: CAGSYEYTEQYF
clone size: .; D gene: .; V gene: TRBV6-5; J gene: TRBJ1-4; CDR3 DNA: TGTGCCAGCAGTTACGGCGGCGGGCTGGCGGAAGAAAAACTGTTTTTT; CDR3 protein: CASSYGGGLAEEKLFF
clone size: .; D gene: .; V gene: TRBV7-2; J gene: TRBJ2-5; CDR3 DNA: TGTGCCAGCAGCGATGGACACACAGAGACCCAGTACTTC; CDR3 protein: CASSDGHTETQYF
clone size: many; D gene: TRBD2; V gene: TRBV5-5; J gene: TRBJ2-3; CDR3 DNA: TGTGCCAGCAGCTTGGTTGCGGGGGGGAGCACAGATACGCAGTATTTT; CDR3 protein: CASSLVAGGSTDTQYF